The T cell receptor beta chain under discussion was sequenced for a study of cytomegalovirus exposure and HLA in healthy donors. Study background: For the approximately 390 genotyped donors, around 76% fell within the Caucasian-associated ancestry cluster.

As to this clone: Antigen specificity is unknown.

CDR3 length equals 15 residues. Germline CDR1 WNHNN, CDR2 SYGVQD (reference sequence). With 6 bases clipped from V and 0 bases from J, the junction kept 5 bases outside the gene matches. While unrecorded immune exposures were likely, the donors were nominally healthy when sampled. The PCR had 60 Vbeta and 13 Jbeta primers. Only in-frame clones appear in the TCRdb table, and some are missing; sequencing was by immunoSEQ multiplex PCR. The sample shows about 230,000 clones, roughly 73% of them seen only once. Study-level points and caveats: A few CMV-associated chains proved CMV antigen-specific in vitro. In a later analysis, HLA-associated TCR beta chains were more clonally expanded than equally common others.

V and J are TRBV10-1 and TRBJ1-5; 7 bases agree with TRBD1. Sequencing used PBMCs. The receptor's source is a boy aged 5 to 17 in good health and CMV-seronegative. CDR3 coding DNA: TGCGCCAGCAGAAACAGGGGTTATAGCAATCAGCCCCAGCATTTT. Amino acid sequence: CASRNRGYSNQPQHF.